The 8 T cell receptor beta chains listed next were all sequenced from one sample in a study of cytomegalovirus exposure and HLA in healthy donors (dated by TCRdb to about 2017). Receptor amplification or capture employed the immunoSEQ multiplex PCR assay. For the multiplex PCR, a mixture combining 60 forward primers for TCR Vbeta segments and 13 reverse primers for TCR Jbeta segments was used. In TCRdb, the immuneACCESS table is reduced to in-frame sequences with V and J assigned. These tables do not hold every clone; where another copy was compared, an unresolved V gene accounts for under half, and the others remain unexplained. The sample's table covers about 84,000 clones. The ten largest clonotypes hold 0.5% to 0.65% of the sample. Sequencing was done on a sample of PBMCs. Receptors originate from a man between 50 and 59 years old in good health and CMV-seronegative.

The chain links TRBV7-2 to TRBJ1-2; the match to TRBD1 covers 7 bases. The CDR3 consists of 15 residues. Germline V CDR1 and CDR2: SGHTA, FQGNSA. The V and J ends lost 3 bases and 4 bases, in that order; junction bases with no gene match: 8. This CDR3 is CASSLRPRDSYGYTF. The CDR3 region has the DNA TGTGCCAGCAGCTTGAGGCCCCGGGACAGCTATGGCTACACCTTC.

The rearrangement links TRBV7-2 to TRBJ2-3; D is uncertain. CDR1 is SGHTA, CDR2 FQGNSA, per germline. Trimming removed 5 bases from V and 3 bases from J, with 6 bases in between. The CDR3 runs 12 residues. This CDR3 is CASSAYTDTQYF. In DNA, the CDR3 is TGTGCCAGCAGCGCCTATACAGATACGCAGTATTTT.

This CDR3 is CASSLDGVSGANVLTF. The CDR3 DNA reads TGTGCCAGCAGCTTAGACGGGGTCTCTGGGGCCAACGTCCTGACTTTC. The J gene is TRBJ2-6, the V gene TRBV11-2, with D tentatively TRBD2 (5 bases). In germline, CDR1 is SGHAT, CDR2 FQNNGV. V was trimmed by 0 bases and J by 0 bases, leaving 6 bases between them. The CDR3 length is 16 residues.

The chain joins TRBV4-3 to TRBJ1-6; TRBD1 might be the D (6 bases). CDR1 and CDR2 from the germline V gene are LGHNA and YSLEER. This CDR3 has 20 residues. V was shortened by 0 bases and J by 5 bases, with 23 bases between the two germline ends. CDR3 sequence: CASSQDSRTQGWSDNSPLHF. For the CDR3, the DNA is TGCGCCAGCAGCCAAGATAGTCGGACCCAGGGGTGGTCTGATAATTCACCCCTCCACTTT.

The chain couples TRBV7-3 to TRBJ1-2, with D possibly being TRBD1 (5 bases). V was cut by 6 bases and J by 8 bases, with 16 bases left in between. Germline CDR1 SGHTA, CDR2 FQGTGA. The CDR3 loop spans 13 amino acids. The CDR3 protein is CASRAGQGLGYTF. The CDR3 bases are TGTGCCAGCAGGGCGGGGCAGGGCTTAGGCTACACCTTC.

J is TRBJ2-3 and V is TRBV29-1; D is perhaps TRBD2 (6 bases). Germline CDR1 reads SQVTM; CDR2 reads ANQGSEA. This CDR3 has 15 amino acids. The germline V and J ends were trimmed by 4 bases and 0 bases, with 14 bases remaining between them. CDR3: CSVGGTGTSTDTQYF. CDR3 nucleotide sequence: TGCAGCGTTGGGGGAACTGGGACTAGCACAGATACGCAGTATTTT.

The CDR3 DNA sequence: TGTGCCAGCAGATCGGGACAGTTCAATCAGCCCCAGCATTTT. Its protein product is CASRSGQFNQPQHF. The chain recombines TRBV6-6 with TRBJ1-5; 7 positions match TRBD1. Germline V CDR1 and CDR2: MNHNY, SVGAGI (reference sequence). CDR3 length: 14 amino acids. The junction had 5 bases not matched to a gene; V was cut back by 6 bases and J by 3 bases.

The V and J genes are TRBV28 and TRBJ2-7; tentative D call: TRBD1 (5 bases). Between the trimmed V and J ends, which lost 8 bases and 0 bases, there was a span of 14 bases. This CDR3 contains 14 residues. Germline values: CDR1 MDHEN, CDR2 SYDVKM. The CDR3 protein is CASHGAPSSYEQYF. The CDR3 DNA follows: TGTGCCAGCCATGGGGCCCCAAGCTCCTACGAGCAGTACTTC.